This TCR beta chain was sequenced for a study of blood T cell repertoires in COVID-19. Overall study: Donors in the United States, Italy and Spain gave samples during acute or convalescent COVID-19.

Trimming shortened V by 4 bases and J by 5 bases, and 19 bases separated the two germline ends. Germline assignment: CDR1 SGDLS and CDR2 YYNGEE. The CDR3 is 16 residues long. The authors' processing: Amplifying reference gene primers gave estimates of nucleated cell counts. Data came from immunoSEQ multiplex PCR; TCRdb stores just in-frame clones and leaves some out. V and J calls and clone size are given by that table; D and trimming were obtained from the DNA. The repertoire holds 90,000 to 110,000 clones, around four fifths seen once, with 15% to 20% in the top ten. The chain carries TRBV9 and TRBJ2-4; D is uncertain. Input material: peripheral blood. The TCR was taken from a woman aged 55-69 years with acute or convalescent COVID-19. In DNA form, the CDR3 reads TGTGCCAGCAGCCAATCCGCGGCCGGCCCGCAAAACATTCAGTACTTC. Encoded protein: CASSQSAAGPQNIQYF.